A single TCR beta chain is shown here with its context. Its specific antigen is unknown. Base-call qualities are not available, and no considerably larger clone is one nucleotide away. The data derive from a study of blood T cell repertoires in COVID-19 (dated by TCRdb to the early 2020s). Looking at the study overall: The collaborator samples originated in the United States, Italy and Spain and spanned the acute and convalescent phases of COVID-19. Sample metadata almost always included a de-identified subject ID, COVID-19 status, age in years and sex. Subjects who had been exposed to COVID-19, were actively infected with it, or had recovered from it provided the deeply sampled blood TCRbeta repertoires that made up the dataset. Where available, HLA class I and class II types were taken from metadata supplied by the sample provider and were not determined by assay-based typing. The samples were drawn from two sources: the first 160 participants of the ongoing ImmuneRACE study, and 1,254 subjects contributed by 6 global collaborators. The material from the prospective study consisted of cDNA or gDNA derived from T cells, B-cell-depleted T cells, or PBMCs. A freely available public database, intended as a resource for researchers studying the immune response to SARS-CoV-2, is where the repertoires were released.

Participants in the prospective study were aged roughly 18 to 100 years, lived in under 30 United States geographic areas, and enrolled through a virtual design. In the prospective study, cohorts were assigned on the basis of participant-reported clinical history obtained from a screening survey and a study questionnaire. In the prospective study, mobile phlebotomists collected whole blood, serum and a nasopharyngeal or oropharyngeal swab from each participant. Over a roughly 2-month period, participants in the prospective study had the option of providing additional blood draws and questionnaires. Before DNA extraction, prospective study blood samples were shipped either frozen or at room temperature. Overall study results and their limits: The quantity of clinical and demographic metadata differed by source and by participant and was supplied without curation.

The immunoSEQ Assay, a bias-controlled multiplex PCR, was used to amplify TCRbeta CDR3 regions from genomic DNA. In the source study's methods: Nucleated cell counts per sample were estimated from amplification of reference gene primers within the assay. To quantify the absolute abundance of each unique TCRbeta CDR3 rearrangement, sequence reads were collapsed and filtered. Productive Simpson clonality was computed per sample as the square root of Simpson's diversity index over productive rearrangements. This is the immuneACCESS table as TCRdb keeps it, with only in-frame sequences that have V and J called. A part of the clones is gone; compared with another copy, unresolved V genes explain less than half, and the rest is unexplained. V and J calls plus clone size are reproduced from that table; the DNA served to infer D and trimming. The sample table contains fewer than 250,000 clones; only one count was recorded for more than 70% of them. The ten biggest clones cover about 7.2% of the sample.

Taken from the germline V gene, the CDR1 and CDR2 loops are SGHTA and FQGNSA. CDR3 length: 15 amino acids, cysteine to phenylalanine. Only the CDR3 portion is preserved as DNA: 45 bases, with reading frame beginning at the first base. V and J are truncated by 1 base and 1 base respectively, leaving an intervening sequence of 7 bases. The clonotype comes from a woman between 40 and 55 years old with acute COVID-19. Sequences were obtained from PBMCs or T cells enriched from blood (not recorded which). Rearrangement joined TRBV7-2 to TRBJ1-4, with the D segment identity uncertain. The DNA sequence reads TGTGCCAGCAGCTTAGGAGGGAAAACTAATGAAAAACTGTTTTTT. Its amino acids are CASSLGGKTNEKLFF.